The 24 T cell receptor beta chains presented below share a single source sample, sequenced in a study of CD8+CD57+ T cells in acquired aplastic anemia. CDR3 and TCR beta VDJ profiling relied on a genomic DNA template. TCRdb fed the reads into MiXCR, producing one record per CDR3 protein. The profile shows about 120,000 distinct CDR3 sequences, approximately 61% of them singletons. Flow cytometry had shown expanded CD8+CD57+ cells in the patients chosen for sequencing. Sequencing was performed on sorted CD4+, CD8+, or CD8+CD57+ T cells (not recorded which) from PBMCs. The receptors originated from a human donor with aplastic anemia.

This chain joins TRBV20-1 and TRBJ2-2; D call uncertain. V shed 0 bases and J shed 6 bases, with 11 bases lying between them. The germline CDR1 and CDR2 sequences are DFQATT and SNEGSKA (reference sequence). The CDR3 is 14 amino acids. The CDR3 loop is CSARDGPYAGELFF. The CDR3 coding sequence is TGCAGTGCTAGAGATGGGCCATACGCCGGGGAGCTGTTTTTT.

The rearrangement joins TRBV20-1 to TRBJ2-7, with D hard to call. The CDR3 consists of 11 residues. V lost 0 bases and J lost 4, with 4 bases in between. Germline V gene data show CDR1 as DFQATT and CDR2 as SNEGSKA (reference sequence). The CDR3 bases are TGCAGTGCTAGAGAAGGGTACGAGCAGTACTTC. Translation: CSAREGYEQYF.

This chain connects TRBV5-1 to TRBJ2-1, with 9 positions matching TRBD2. CDR1 is SGHRS, CDR2 YFSETQ, per germline. The trim removed 7 bases at V and 2 bases at J, leaving 7 bases unmatched. The CDR3 is made up of 15 amino acids. The CDR3 DNA reads as TGCGCCAGCCTCTTAGCGGGAGTGACCTACAATGAGCAGTTCTTC. Protein: CASLLAGVTYNEQFF.

This clonotype turned up a few times. The chain combines TRBV29-1 with TRBJ2-7; D is unclear. The CDR3 totals 12 residues. Trimming removed 0 bases at V and 2 bases at J, with 5 bases between. From germline, CDR1 is SQVTM and CDR2 ANQGSEA. The CDR3 region is CSVEDRAYEQYF. Written as DNA, the CDR3 is TGCAGCGTTGAAGATCGTGCCTACGAGCAGTACTTC.

The chain has TRBV11-2 and TRBJ2-5; 8 positions match TRBD1. The germline V gene encodes CDR1 SGHAT and CDR2 FQNNGV. CDR3 length: 18 amino acids. V lost 5 bases and J lost 4; bases outside the gene matches: 18. The CDR3 nucleotides read TGTGCCAGCAGCGCAAAGCGTGGTTCAGGGGGCGTAGGAGAGACCCAGTACTTC. It encodes CASSAKRGSGGVGETQYF.

This clonotype was observed many times. J is TRBJ1-5 and V is TRBV4-1; D unclear. CDR1 is MGHRA, CDR2 YSYEKL, per germline. This CDR3 contains 15 residues. V lost 4 bases, J lost 5 bases, and 15 bases lay in between. CDR3 protein: CASSLRRGNDQPQHF. The CDR3, as DNA: TGCGCCAGCAGCCTGAGACGGGGAAACGATCAGCCCCAGCATTTT.

With respect to this clonotype: This may be a read error: a much more frequent sequence differs by one nucleotide. The final CDR3 position lacks the conserved phenylalanine or tryptophan, pointing to a likely read error. The V gene is TRBV6-5, the J gene TRBJ1-2, with D perhaps matching TRBD1 (5 bases). There are 14 residues in the CDR3. The V end lost 0 bases, the J end lost 4 bases, and 9 bases lay between the germline ends. Per the germline V gene, CDR1 is MNHEY and CDR2 is SVGAGI. The CDR3 spells CASSYSGPSYGYTL. CDR3 DNA: TGTGCCAGCAGTTACTCGGGACCAAGCTATGGCTACACCCTC.

The chain employs TRBV2 and TRBJ2-1, with a weak D call TRBD1 (5 bases). Germline lookup yields CDR1 SNHLY and CDR2 FYNNEI. V lost 10 bases, J lost 9 bases, and 7 bases lay in between. The CDR3 loop spans 9 amino acids. The CDR3 bases are TGTGCCACCGACAGTGAGCAGTTCTTC. Protein sequence: CATDSEQFF. Full variable domain (rest looked up from reference TRBV2 and TRBJ2-1): EPEVTQTPSHQVTQMGQEVILRCVPISNHLYFYWYRQILGQKVEFLVSFYNNEISEKSEIFDDQFSVERPDGSNFTLKIRSTKLEDSAMYFCATDSEQFFGPGTRLTVL.

The rearrangement uses TRBV11-2 and TRBJ2-1, with 13 positions matching TRBD2. V lost 5 bases to trimming and J lost 7 bases; unmatched junction nucleotides: 8. The germline gives CDR1 SGHAT, CDR2 FQNNGV. The CDR3 is 16 amino acids. This CDR3 is CASSHERTSGSNEQFF. In nucleotides, the CDR3 is TGTGCCAGCAGCCACGAACGGACTAGCGGGAGTAATGAGCAGTTCTTC.

CDR3 sequence: CAMLGQNTGELFF. The CDR3 DNA sequence: TGTGCCATGCTGGGACAGAACACCGGGGAGCTGTTTTTT. The chain recombines TRBV10-3 with TRBJ2-2; tentatively, D is TRBD1 (6 bases). In germline, CDR1 is ENHRY, CDR2 SYGVKD. CDR3 size: 13 residues. Between the trimmed V and J ends, which lost 9 bases and 1 base, there was a span of 9 bases.

This chain links TRBV5-1 with TRBJ2-1, with D perhaps matching TRBD1 or TRBD2 (5 bases each). V lost 4 bases to trimming and J lost 4 bases, with 15 bases between them. The CDR3 totals 15 residues. CDR1 is SGHRS, CDR2 YFSETQ, per germline. The CDR3 region has the DNA TGCGCCAGCAGCCTCGGTGAGGGGCCTTACAATGAGCAGTTCTTC. Amino acids: CASSLGEGPYNEQFF.

Note on this clonotype: At one end the junction does not follow the germline gene, possibly because of a read error. The V call is TRBV6-1, the J call TRBJ2-1, with 7 bases fitting TRBD1. Per the germline V gene, CDR1 is MNHNS and CDR2 is SASEGT. This CDR3 region has 16 residues. This CDR3 is CAISEAQGSAYNEQFF. The CDR3 DNA sequence: TGTGCCATCAGTGAAGCACAGGGGTCAGCCTACAATGAGCAGTTCTTC.

V gene TRBV27 combines with J gene TRBJ2-2, with 10 bases aligning to TRBD2. Unmatched junction bases numbered 12, after V lost 7 bases and J lost 4 bases. CDR1 and CDR2 (germline): MNHEY, SMNVEV (reference sequence). The CDR3 runs to 17 residues. The chain's CDR3 is CASKKGWTSGITGELFF. The CDR3 DNA is TGTGCCAGCAAGAAAGGCTGGACTAGCGGTATCACCGGGGAGCTGTTTTTT.

The rearrangement uses TRBV10-3 and TRBJ2-7; D might be TRBD2 (5 bases). CDR3 size: 16 residues. V gave up 2 bases and J gave up 5 bases, with 19 bases separating them. Germline V gives CDR1 ENHRY, CDR2 SYGVKD. The CDR3 DNA reads as TGTGCCATCAGTGAGCCCCTAATCGAGGGTCAGGACGAGCAGTACTTC. This sequence encodes CAISEPLIEGQDEQYF.

This clonotype was seen at least ten times. The chain has TRBV11-2 and TRBJ2-5, with 9 bases lining up with TRBD2. The CDR3 runs to 14 residues. The J segment lost 5 bases and the V segment lost 3 bases, leaving 4 bases of the junction unmatched. Germline V gives CDR1 SGHAT, CDR2 FQNNGV. In DNA, the CDR3 is TGTGCCAGCAGCTTGCGGGGGGGCCTCGAGACCCAGTACTTC. Translated: CASSLRGGLETQYF. Supplemented by reference TRBV11-2 and TRBJ2-5, the full variable domain reads EAGVAQSPRYKIIEKRQSVAFWCNPISGHATLYWYQQILGQGPKLLIQFQNNGVVDDSQLPKDRFSAERLKGVDSTLKIQPAKLEDSAVYLCASSLRGGLETQYFGPGTRLLVL.

The chain employs TRBV2 and TRBJ2-5, with TRBD1 identical over 9 bases. Germline V gene lookup returns CDR1 SNHLY and CDR2 FYNNEI. CDR3 length: 14 amino acids. V was clipped by 6 bases and J by 3 bases; unmatched bases: 5. Here the CDR3 DNA reads TGTGCCAGCAGCTTAGGGGACAGGGAAGAGACCCAGTACTTC. This encodes CASSLGDREETQYF. The full variable domain, its missing parts supplied by reference TRBV2 and TRBJ2-5, is EPEVTQTPSHQVTQMGQEVILRCVPISNHLYFYWYRQILGQKVEFLVSFYNNEISEKSEIFDDQFSVERPDGSNFTLKIRSTKLEDSAMYFCASSLGDREETQYFGPGTRLLVL.

J is TRBJ2-1 and V is TRBV11-1; TRBD2 matches 16 bases. Looked up from germline, CDR1 is SGHAT and CDR2 is FQDESV (reference sequence). Germline trimming cut 3 bases from V and 5 bases from J; bases unmatched to any gene: 10. This CDR3 region has 19 residues. For the CDR3, the DNA is TGTGCCAGCAGCTTTTCCCCCGGGACTAGCGGGGGGGTAGACAATGAGCAGTTCTTC. This sequence encodes CASSFSPGTSGGVDNEQFF.

The CDR3 spells CASSHTPTYEQYF. The CDR3 DNA reads as TGTGCCAGCAGCCATACTCCGACTTACGAGCAGTACTTC. This chain joins TRBV7-9 and TRBJ2-7, with no clear D. With 5 bases removed from V and 4 bases from J, the gap between germline ends came to 12 bases. Germline V gene lookup returns CDR1 SEHNR and CDR2 FQNEAQ (reference sequence). The CDR3 sequence is 13 residues long. Supplemented by reference TRBV7-9 and TRBJ2-7, the full variable domain reads DTGVSQNPRHKITKRGQNVTFRCDPISEHNRLYWYRQTLGQGPEFLTYFQNEAQLEKSRLLSDRFSAERPKGSFSTLEIQRTEQGDSAMYLCASSHTPTYEQYFGPGTRLTVT.

There are a few counts of this clonotype. The chain is built from TRBV20-1 and TRBJ2-7, with 7 bases aligning to TRBD1. Germline CDR1 reads DFQATT; CDR2 reads SNEGSKA (reference sequence). This CDR3 comprises 15 residues. V dropped 2 bases and J dropped 5; count of bases not matched to a gene: 12. Here the CDR3 DNA reads TGCAGTGCTAGATCGTGGGGGAGACAGGGCCACGAGCAGTACTTC. Translated, it gives CSARSWGRQGHEQYF.

This rearrangement joins TRBV15 to TRBJ1-6; 9 bases agree with TRBD1. This CDR3 is 14 amino acids long. With V trimmed by 6 bases and J by 10 bases, 7 bases remained unmatched. Germline CDR1 and CDR2: LNHNV and YYDKDF (reference sequence). The CDR3 nucleotides are TGTGCCACCAGGGGGGACAGGGAACGATCACCCCTCCACTTT. Its translation: CATRGDRERSPLHF.

This clonotype came up a few times. A read error may be the cause here, since a much bigger clone is one base away. This rearrangement joins TRBV6-5 to TRBJ2-7; D unresolved. Germline CDR1 is MNHEY and CDR2 is SVGAGI. The CDR3 totals 11 residues. Trimming removed 7 bases at V and 9 bases at J, with 13 bases between. DNA for the CDR3: TGTGCCAGCATTTCGAACGACGGGCAGTACTTC. It translates to CASISNDGQYF.

Regarding this clonotype: One end of the junction varies from germline; a read error may be responsible. This rearrangement joins TRBV19 to TRBJ2-2; D is unresolved. Germline V gene lookup returns CDR1 LNHDA and CDR2 SQIVND (reference sequence). This CDR3 has 10 amino acids. CDR3 residues: CASIGRAAIF. The CDR3 bases are TGTGCCAGTATCGGACGGGCAGCGATTTTT.

This clonotype was counted at least ten times. The genes are TRBV6-5 and TRBJ2-7; D possibly corresponds to TRBD2 (5 bases). The CDR3 covers 13 residues. CDR1 is MNHEY, CDR2 SVGAGI, per germline. V was cut by 0 bases and J by 3 bases, with 6 bases left in between. CDR3 sequence (DNA): TGTGCCAGCAGTTACTCTAGCGACTACGAGCAGTACTTC. Its translation: CASSYSSDYEQYF.

Only a few counts were recorded for this clonotype. The chain combines TRBV19 with TRBJ2-7; the D gene is possibly TRBD2 (6 bases). V lost 2 bases, J lost 2 bases, and 10 bases lay in between. The CDR3 loop spans 14 amino acids. Germline V gene sequence: CDR1 LNHDA, CDR2 SQIVND (reference sequence). The CDR3 sequence: CASSIRRAPYEQYF. CDR3 DNA: TGTGCCAGTAGTATAAGGAGGGCCCCCTACGAGCAGTACTTC.